These T cell receptor beta chains were read from a single sample in a study of blood T cells in healthy people across ages. In TCRdb, the 5' RACE reads were re-called with MiXCR into one record per CDR3 protein. The data hold about 670,000 distinct CDR3 sequences, with 40% to 45% observed a single time. The sequenced material came from blood. These receptors were collected from a man aged 80 or over in good health. The CDR3 runs from the conserved cysteine through the conserved F or W. A D gene is named only where the DNA matches it firmly. Size is omitted from some rows. Given values are once, few, many or a class for expanded clones.

V gene: TRBV6-5; J gene: TRBJ1-5; D gene: -; clone size: -; CDR3 DNA: TGTGCCAGCAGCCCAACTTTGGGGCAGCCCCAGCATTTT; CDR3 protein: CASSPTLGQPQHF
V gene: TRBV6-2/TRBV6-3; J gene: TRBJ2-1; D gene: -; clone size: -; CDR3 DNA: TGTGCCAGCAGTAGAGGAGCGGAATACAATGAGCAGTTCTTC; CDR3 protein: CASSRGAEYNEQFF
V gene: TRBV5-5; J gene: TRBJ2-7; D gene: TRBD1; clone size: many; CDR3 DNA: TGTGCCAGCAGCCGCGACAGGGGGATCAACGAGCAGTACTTC; CDR3 protein: CASSRDRGINEQYF
V gene: TRBV10-2; J gene: TRBJ1-2; D gene: TRBD1; clone size: -; CDR3 DNA: TGCGCCAGCAGTGAAGGCAGGGGGTTTGGCTACACCTTC; CDR3 protein: CASSEGRGFGYTF
V gene: TRBV18; J gene: TRBJ2-7; D gene: TRBD2; clone size: few; CDR3 DNA: TGTGCCAGCTCACCACCGGGGGGAGCGGGACCCATCTCCGAGCAGTACTTC; CDR3 protein: CASSPPGGAGPISEQYF
V gene: TRBV6-2/TRBV6-3; J gene: TRBJ2-1; D gene: TRBD1; clone size: few; CDR3 DNA: TGTGCCAGCAGTTCTACAGGGGAGAGGTACAATGAGCAGTTCTTC; CDR3 protein: CASSSTGERYNEQFF
V gene: TRBV12-3/TRBV12-4; J gene: TRBJ1-3; D gene: -; clone size: -; CDR3 DNA: TGTGCCAGCAGCCCCTCAGCAGGCGGCTCTGGAAACACCATATATTTT; CDR3 protein: CASSPSAGGSGNTIYF
V gene: TRBV15; J gene: TRBJ2-3; D gene: TRBD2; clone size: many; CDR3 DNA: TGTGCCACCAGCAGAGATCTGGGCGGGAGCGGAGATACGCAGTATTTT; CDR3 protein: CATSRDLGGSGDTQYF
V gene: TRBV7-8; J gene: TRBJ1-5; D gene: TRBD1; clone size: -; CDR3 DNA: TGTGCCAGCAGCTTGGCAGGACAGGGGCTTCATCAGCCCCAGCATTTT; CDR3 protein: CASSLAGQGLHQPQHF
V gene: TRBV12-3/TRBV12-4; J gene: TRBJ2-7; D gene: -; clone size: many; CDR3 DNA: TGTGCCAGCAGTTTCACGGGTTTCAACGAGCAGTACTTC; CDR3 protein: CASSFTGFNEQYF
V gene: TRBV9; J gene: TRBJ2-5; D gene: TRBD2; clone size: -; CDR3 DNA: TGTGCCAGCAGCGTAGGGAGCGGGGGGCTCCGGAAAGAGACCCAGTACTTC; CDR3 protein: CASSVGSGGLRKETQYF
V gene: TRBV4-3; J gene: TRBJ2-6; D gene: TRBD1; clone size: few; CDR3 DNA: TGCGCCAGCAGCCAAGACAGGGGGACTGGGGCCAACGTCCTGACTTTC; CDR3 protein: CASSQDRGTGANVLTF
V gene: TRBV6-2/TRBV6-3; J gene: TRBJ2-2; D gene: TRBD2; clone size: -; CDR3 DNA: TGTGCCAGCAGTCGAAGGACTAGCGGGGGGACAAAGAACACCGGGGAGCTGTTTTTT; CDR3 protein: CASSRRTSGGTKNTGELFF
V gene: TRBV18; J gene: TRBJ2-5; D gene: TRBD2; clone size: -; CDR3 DNA: TGTGCCAGCTCACGAGGACTAGCGGAGGAGACCCAGTACTTC; CDR3 protein: CASSRGLAEETQYF
V gene: TRBV15; J gene: TRBJ2-5; D gene: -; clone size: few; CDR3 DNA: TGTGCCACCAGCCATGGGTCAGGAGAGACCCAGTACTTC; CDR3 protein: CATSHGSGETQYF
V gene: TRBV20-1; J gene: TRBJ2-5; D gene: TRBD1; clone size: -; CDR3 DNA: TGCAGTGCCACCCGGGACAGGGGTGGAGAGACCCAGTACTTC; CDR3 protein: CSATRDRGGETQYF
V gene: TRBV20-1; J gene: TRBJ2-2; D gene: -; clone size: -; CDR3 DNA: TGCAGTGCTAGGAGGACAGTCACCGGGGAGCTGTTTTTT; CDR3 protein: CSARRTVTGELFF